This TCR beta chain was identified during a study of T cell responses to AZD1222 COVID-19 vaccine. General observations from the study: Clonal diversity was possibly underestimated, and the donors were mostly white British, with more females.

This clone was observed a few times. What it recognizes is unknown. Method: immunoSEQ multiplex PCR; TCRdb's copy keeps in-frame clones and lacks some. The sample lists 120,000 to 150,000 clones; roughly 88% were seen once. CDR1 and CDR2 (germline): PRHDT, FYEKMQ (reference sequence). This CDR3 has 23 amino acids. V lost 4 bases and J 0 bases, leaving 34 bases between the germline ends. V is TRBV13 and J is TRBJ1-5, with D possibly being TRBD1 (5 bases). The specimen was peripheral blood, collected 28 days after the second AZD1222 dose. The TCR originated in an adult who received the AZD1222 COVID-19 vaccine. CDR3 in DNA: TGTGCCAGCAGCTGCCCCCAGGACACCTCAAGGGCAGGCGCCCACTATAGCAATCAGCCCCAGCATTTT. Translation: CASSCPQDTSRAGAHYSNQPQHF.